This T cell receptor beta chain was captured by sequencing in a study of control samples from healthy donors and cancer patients. The V gene end was trimmed by 3 bases and the J gene end by 3 bases; junction bases not matched to a gene: 2. The CDR3 is 13 residues long. Germline assignment: CDR1 KGHSH and CDR2 LQKENI. In the case of this clone: Other DNA sequences in this sample translate to the same CDR3.

Sequencing was performed with immunoSEQ multiplex PCR; in TCRdb, only in-frame clones are kept and a portion is missing. The repertoire includes 210,000 or so clones, about 90% of them detected once, and approximately 1.8% sits in the top ten. The V gene is TRBV18, the J gene TRBJ2-7; TRBD1 matches 7 bases. The sequence was obtained from a man under 40 in good health. The sequencing input was blood. Here the CDR3 DNA reads TGTGCCAGCTCACCGGGACAGAGCTACGAGCAGTACTTC. Translated: CASSPGQSYEQYF.